Each of the 19 T cell receptor beta chains below was sequenced from the same sample in a study of blood T cells in healthy people across ages. Through a sample-barcoded 5' primer and a J-beta primer mix, a second PCR was run for roughly 6 to 12 cycles. A single record per CDR3 protein comes from TCRdb applying MiXCR to the 5' RACE reads. The sample has about 620,000 distinct CDR3 sequences, 52% seen once. The specimen sequenced was blood. These receptors were collected from a woman aged 80 or over in good health.

The gene calls are TRBV2 and TRBJ2-1, with 10 bases matching TRBD2. Germline-derived CDR1 and CDR2 are SNHLY and FYNNEI. The length of the CDR3 is 13 residues. This CDR3 reads CVAGTSEYNEQFF. The CDR3 DNA reads as TGTGTTGCCGGGACTAGCGAGTACAATGAGCAGTTCTTC.

In its sample, this clonotype was seen many times. The V and J genes are TRBV6-5 and TRBJ1-2, with D uncertain. Germline lookup yields CDR1 MNHEY and CDR2 SVGAGI. Between the trimmed V and J ends, which lost 0 bases and 5 bases, there was a span of 13 bases. There are 15 residues in the CDR3. In nucleotides, the CDR3 is TGTGCCAGCAGTTACTCGGCGTGGGTGGTTTATGGCTACACCTTC. As protein: CASSYSAWVVYGYTF.

The rearrangement links TRBV7-3 to TRBJ2-1; no clear D. The germline V gene encodes CDR1 SGHTA and CDR2 FQGTGA. The CDR3 spans 12 residues. V lost 3 bases and J 12 bases, leaving 12 bases between the germline ends. The chain's CDR3 is CASSFDWGRQFF. CDR3 DNA: TGTGCCAGCAGCTTCGACTGGGGTAGGCAGTTCTTC.

This rearrangement joins TRBV7-9 to TRBJ2-3; 9 bases align to TRBD1. V was pared by 0 bases and J by 1 base, with 2 bases of the junction left unmatched. CDR1 SEHNR and CDR2 FQNEAQ come from the germline V gene (reference sequence). This CDR3 comprises 16 residues. CDR3 in amino acids: CASSLARTGGTDTQYF. CDR3 nucleotides: TGTGCCAGCAGCTTAGCTCGGACAGGGGGCACAGATACGCAGTATTTT.

V and J are TRBV2 and TRBJ2-7, with D possibly being TRBD2 (5 bases). The CDR3 length is 11 residues. Germline CDR1 and CDR2: SNHLY and FYNNEI. V was cut by 8 bases and J by 6 bases, with 11 bases left in between. Here the CDR3 DNA reads TGTGCCAGCCGGGGATTTTTCGAGCAGTACTTC. Residues: CASRGFFEQYF.

V is TRBV18 and J is TRBJ2-5, with TRBD1 matching over 8 bases. The V and J ends lost 6 bases and 2 bases, in that order; junction bases with no gene match: 8. Per the germline V gene, CDR1 is KGHSH and CDR2 is LQKENI. This CDR3 comprises 15 residues. The CDR3 is CASSKTGDRQETQYF. As DNA, the CDR3 is TGTGCCAGCTCGAAGACAGGGGATCGGCAAGAGACCCAGTACTTC.

V gene TRBV12-3 or TRBV12-4 combines with J gene TRBJ1-6; unclear D gene. V dropped 6 bases and J dropped 6 bases, with 9 bases sitting between them. This CDR3 spans 13 amino acids. The CDR3 protein is CASSPGVNSPLHF. The CDR3 DNA reads as TGTGCCAGCAGCCCCGGAGTTAATTCACCCCTCCACTTT.

The chain uses TRBV19 and TRBJ2-1; the D call may be TRBD1 or TRBD2 (5 bases each). The CDR3 contains 14 residues. Germline V gene data show CDR1 as LNHDA and CDR2 as SQIVND (reference sequence). V was shortened by 4 bases and J by 9 bases, with 16 bases between the two germline ends. The CDR3 is CASSKTGTYVEQFF. Here the CDR3 DNA reads TGTGCCAGTAGTAAAACCGGGACCTATGTTGAGCAGTTCTTC.

V and J are TRBV3-1 and TRBJ1-2; 9 bases map to TRBD1. This CDR3 has 14 residues. Trimming took 7 bases from V and 7 from J; bases not matched to a gene: 10. Per germline, CDR1 LGHDT and CDR2 YNNKEL (reference sequence). This chain's CDR3 is CASNHAGTGCGYTF. The CDR3 DNA sequence: TGTGCCAGCAACCATGCCGGGACAGGGTGTGGCTACACCTTC.

This clonotype showed up many times. The V and J genes are TRBV27 and TRBJ1-5; D is undetermined. The germline V gene encodes CDR1 MNHEY and CDR2 SMNVEV (reference sequence). V gave up 8 bases and J gave up 4 bases, with 12 bases separating them. CDR3 length equals 13 residues. The DNA of the CDR3 is TGTGCCAGCGCCGGTCGGTGGAATCAGCCCCAGCATTTT. It is translated as CASAGRWNQPQHF.

The chain employs TRBV4-2 and TRBJ2-7; D unclear. CDR3 length: 14 amino acids. Per the germline V gene, CDR1 is LGHNA and CDR2 is YNFKEQ. Trimming removed 0 bases at V and 5 bases at J, with 11 bases between. CDR3 nucleotide sequence: TGTGCCAGCAGCCAAGAACAAGGGCGACACGAGCAGTACTTC. Its translation is CASSQEQGRHEQYF.

The V call is TRBV20-1, the J call TRBJ2-7; unclear D gene. In germline, CDR1 is DFQATT, CDR2 SNEGSKA (reference sequence). Deletions cut 0 bases from V and 3 bases from J, with 9 bases between. The CDR3 contains 13 residues. The CDR3 DNA follows: TGCAGTGCTAGAGAGGAACCGATCTACGAGCAGTACTTC. Translating gives CSAREEPIYEQYF.

Details on this clonotype: The junction and the germline gene differ at one end; a read error may be behind it. The CDR3 reads CSDRRGVLEDEQFF. CDR3 bases: TGTAGCGACCGCCGGGGGGTGTTGGAGGATGAGCAGTTCTTC. The rearrangement links TRBV29-1 to TRBJ2-1; TRBD2 matches 7 bases. Per the germline V gene, CDR1 is SQVTM and CDR2 is ANQGSEA. The CDR3 has 14 residues.

This chain joins TRBV6-2 or TRBV6-3 and TRBJ1-6; no reliable D call. Trimming removed 5 bases from V and 14 bases from J, with 16 bases in between. The CDR3 totals 13 residues. CDR1 MNHEY and CDR2 SVGEGT come from the germline V gene. CDR3 protein: CASSPRDRASLHF. CDR3 sequence (DNA): TGTGCCAGCAGTCCGAGAGACCGGGCGTCCCTCCACTTT.

The V and J genes are TRBV5-1 and TRBJ2-1; the D is unclear. Trimming pared 5 bases from V and 5 bases from J, leaving 11 bases between. This CDR3 has 13 residues. Germline CDR1 and CDR2: SGHRS and YFSETQ. CDR3 protein: CASSGITHNEQFF. The CDR3 DNA is TGCGCCAGCAGTGGAATTACCCACAATGAGCAGTTCTTC.

This clonotype was recorded only once. The V call is TRBV6-6, the J call TRBJ2-2; no clear D gene. Per the germline V gene, CDR1 is MNHNY and CDR2 is SVGAGI (reference sequence). V lost 10 bases to trimming and J lost 1 base, with 16 bases between them. The CDR3 length is 15 residues. The CDR3 region has the DNA TGTGCCACCCTTGGGCCGGATAAGAACACCGGGGAGCTGTTTTTT. This translates into CATLGPDKNTGELFF.

This clonotype was picked up many times. The V and J genes are TRBV13 and TRBJ1-2, with D perhaps TRBD1 (6 bases). The CDR3 consists of 14 residues. V was shortened by 1 base and J by 6 bases, with 12 bases between the two germline ends. Per the germline V gene, CDR1 is PRHDT and CDR2 is FYEKMQ (reference sequence). The CDR3 loop is CASSLEEQGDGYTF. In DNA form, the CDR3 reads TGTGCCAGCAGCTTAGAAGAACAGGGCGATGGCTACACCTTC.

As for this clonotype: A read error may be the cause here, since a much bigger clone is one base away. The J gene is TRBJ2-7, the V gene TRBV20-1; the D gene is possibly TRBD2 (6 bases). Trimming stripped 1 base from V and 7 bases from J, with 17 bases between. Germline-derived CDR1 and CDR2 are DFQATT and SNEGSKA (reference sequence). The CDR3 spans 14 residues. The CDR3 here is CSARGRDPYNEQYF. CDR3 nucleotide sequence: TGCAGTGCTAGAGGGCGGGATCCCTACAATGAGCAGTACTTC.

The table lists this clonotype with many counts. V is TRBV9 and J is TRBJ2-1, with D possibly TRBD2 on 5 matching bases. The CDR3 is made up of 15 amino acids. Germline V gene sequence: CDR1 SGDLS, CDR2 YYNGEE. V dropped 0 bases and J dropped 7 bases, with 14 bases sitting between them. The CDR3 loop reads CASSVGGSVQNEQFF. CDR3 nucleotide sequence: TGTGCCAGCAGCGTAGGAGGTAGCGTGCAGAATGAGCAGTTCTTC. Full variable domain (rest looked up from reference TRBV9 and TRBJ2-1): DSGVTQTPKHLITATGQRVTLRCSPRSGDLSVYWYQQSLDQGLQFLIQYYNGEERAKGNILERFSAQQFPDLHSELNLSSLELGDSALYFCASSVGGSVQNEQFFGPGTRLTVL.